Below, 20 T cell receptor beta chains from the same sample are listed, as sequenced in a study of blood T cell repertoires in COVID-19. The method was immunoSEQ multiplex PCR; TCRdb's version includes in-frame clones alone and lacks a portion of them. The sample gives 350,000 to 450,000 clones, about 85% of which show up once; under 4% is in the top ten. The sample taken for sequencing was peripheral blood. The receptor source for this set is a woman aged 18-35 years with acute or convalescent COVID-19.

As DNA, the CDR3 is TGTGCCAGCAGGGTCGACAGGGGAGCCTACGAGCAGTACTTC. Translated, it gives CASRVDRGAYEQYF. V usage is TRBV6-5 and J usage is TRBJ2-7; TRBD1 matches at 8 bases. Trimming removed 6 bases from V and 2 bases from J; junction bases left unmatched: 6. Germline V gene lookup returns CDR1 MNHEY and CDR2 SVGAGI. This CDR3 comprises 14 residues.

This clone showed up just once. V gene TRBV4-1 combines with J gene TRBJ2-3, with D perhaps TRBD2 (5 bases). V was shortened by 5 bases and J by 3 bases, with 9 bases between the two germline ends. Germline V lookup: CDR1 MGHRA, CDR2 YSYEKL. The CDR3 runs to 13 residues. This CDR3 reads CASSSLGTDTQYF. The CDR3 nucleotides are TGCGCCAGCAGCTCACTAGGAACAGATACGCAGTATTTT.

V and J are TRBV3-1 (or the pseudogene TRBV3-2) and TRBJ1-1, with 9 bases matching TRBD1. Trimming removed 4 bases from V and 3 bases from J; junction bases left unmatched: 12. The CDR3 has 17 residues. CDR1 and CDR2 from the germline V gene are LGHDT and YNNKEL (reference sequence). The CDR3 here is CASSPGGQGFIYTEAFF. Here the CDR3 DNA reads TGTGCCAGCAGCCCTGGGGGACAGGGTTTCATTTACACTGAAGCTTTCTTT.

The rearrangement links TRBV10-3 to TRBJ2-5; tentatively, D is TRBD2 (7 bases). Per germline, CDR1 ENHRY and CDR2 SYGVKD. CDR3 length: 16 residues. The V gene lost 0 bases and the J gene lost 4 bases, with 15 bases spanning the gap. CDR3 region: CAISESGGRIGETQYF. CDR3 nucleotides: TGTGCCATCAGTGAGTCCGGGGGGCGGATAGGAGAGACCCAGTACTTC.

The V and J genes are TRBV6-5 and TRBJ2-5; a weak D match, TRBD1 (6 bases). V lost 6 bases and J lost 0, with 14 bases in between. CDR3 length: 15 amino acids. Germline V gene data show CDR1 as MNHEY and CDR2 as SVGAGI. The CDR3 here is CASSESTGNQETQYF. CDR3 sequence (DNA): TGTGCCAGCAGCGAGTCGACAGGAAACCAAGAGACCCAGTACTTC.

The chain recombines TRBV7-9 with TRBJ2-7; TRBD2 aligns across 7 bases. The germline CDR1 and CDR2 sequences are SEHNR and FQNEAQ (reference sequence). The J segment lost 3 bases and the V segment lost 5 bases, leaving 10 bases of the junction unmatched. The CDR3 consists of 15 residues. In nucleotides, the CDR3 is TGTGCCAGCAGCCCGACGGGGGGAATACGCTACGAGCAGTACTTC. Its translation: CASSPTGGIRYEQYF.

V and J are TRBV19 and TRBJ1-4; D is perhaps TRBD1 (5 bases). The CDR3 extends over 16 amino acids. The germline V and J ends were trimmed by 4 bases and 0 bases, with 12 bases remaining between them. CDR1 is LNHDA, CDR2 SQIVND, per germline (reference sequence). This CDR3 reads CASSTPSTATNEKLFF. DNA of the CDR3: TGTGCCAGTAGTACCCCTTCGACAGCAACTAATGAAAAACTGTTTTTT.

The V gene is TRBV5-6, the J gene TRBJ1-1, with D unresolved. Germline V gene data show CDR1 as SGHDT and CDR2 as YYEEEE. The CDR3 loop spans 13 amino acids. The V and J ends lost 2 bases and 4 bases respectively, with 9 bases between them. The CDR3 loop is CASSLREGTEAFF. In DNA form, the CDR3 reads TGTGCCAGCAGCTTAAGGGAGGGCACTGAAGCTTTCTTT.

The J gene is TRBJ1-5, the V gene TRBV30, with D possibly matching TRBD1 (6 bases). The CDR3 is 14 amino acids. Trimming pared 5 bases from V and 3 bases from J, leaving 14 bases between. Germline loops: CDR1 GTSNPN, CDR2 SVGIG (reference sequence). This CDR3 reads CAWEGAGVNQPQHF. DNA of the CDR3: TGTGCCTGGGAAGGGGCAGGGGTCAATCAGCCCCAGCATTTT.

The chain uses TRBV27 and TRBJ2-7, with 8 bases aligning to TRBD1. CDR1 is MNHEY and CDR2 is SMNVEV in the germline V gene (reference sequence). The CDR3 runs 15 residues. The V segment lost 5 bases and the J segment 2 bases; nucleotides outside the gene matches: 8. The CDR3 loop reads CASSTRQGLPYEQYF. The CDR3, as DNA: TGTGCCAGCAGTACACGACAGGGGTTGCCCTACGAGCAGTACTTC.

The chain couples TRBV5-6 to TRBJ2-5; 16 nucleotides match TRBD2. The J call could be wrong; TRBJ2-7 is a better fit for the DNA end. CDR3 size: 16 residues. Germline V CDR1 and CDR2: SGHDT, YYEEEE. The CDR3 region is CASSPGTSGRAYEQYF. The DNA for the CDR3 is TGTGCCAGCAGCCCAGGGACTAGCGGGAGGGCTTACGAGCAGTACTTC.

The chain is built from TRBV5-1 and TRBJ2-1; D remains unclear. Germline V gene sequence: CDR1 SGHRS, CDR2 YFSETQ. Trimming took 0 bases from V and 15 from J, leaving 10 bases between them. CDR3 size: 11 residues. Here the CDR3 reads CASSLDIHVFF. CDR3 nucleotide sequence: TGCGCCAGCAGCTTGGACATCCACGTGTTCTTC.

The chain is built from TRBV28 and TRBJ2-7; tentative D call: TRBD2 (6 bases). V was cut by 2 bases and J by 6 bases, with 14 bases left in between. Germline-derived CDR1 and CDR2 are MDHEN and SYDVKM. This CDR3 is 14 amino acids long. CDR3 in DNA: TGTGCCAGCAGTTTAGAGCGGGTGGGAGGCGAGCAGTACTTC. Translating gives CASSLERVGGEQYF.

In regard to this clone: At the DNA level, this CDR3 is encoded by other sequences in the same sample as well. The gene calls are TRBV28 and TRBJ1-2; D remains unclear. The CDR3 totals 12 residues. Trimming pared 5 bases from V and 4 bases from J, leaving 8 bases between. Germline lookup yields CDR1 MDHEN and CDR2 SYDVKM. CDR3: CASSAGSYGYTF. The CDR3 DNA follows: TGTGCCAGCAGTGCGGGCAGCTATGGCTACACCTTC.

This rearrangement joins TRBV30 to TRBJ1-5, with 10 positions matching TRBD1. The CDR3 has 14 residues. V trimming: 4 bases; J trimming: 4 bases; junction bases outside the gene matches: 4. The V gene's germline CDR1 is GTSNPN and CDR2 SVGIG (reference sequence). CDR3 amino acids: CAWTTGQGNQPQHF. Here the CDR3 DNA reads TGTGCCTGGACTACGGGACAGGGGAATCAGCCCCAGCATTTT.

This clone was counted only a few times. The rearrangement joins TRBV5-1 to TRBJ2-2; tentatively, D is TRBD2 (7 bases). Trimming cost V 1 base and J 15 bases, with 13 bases left between them. CDR1 is SGHRS, CDR2 YFSETQ, per germline. This CDR3 has 12 amino acids. The CDR3 DNA sequence: TGCGCCAGCAGCTTGACCACAGGGAGGGTGTTTTTT. Its translation is CASSLTTGRVFF. The whole variable domain, remainder taken from reference TRBV5-1 and TRBJ2-2, is KAGVTQTPRYLIKTRGQQVTLSCSPISGHRSVSWYQQTPGQGLQFLFEYFSETQRNKGNFPGRFSGRQFSNSRSEMNVSTLELGDSALYLCASSLTTGRVFFGEGSRLTVL.

This clone has just one count. The chain employs TRBV15 and TRBJ1-6; a weak D match, TRBD1 (6 bases). Germline CDR1 is LNHNV and CDR2 is YYDKDF (reference sequence). V was shortened by 4 bases and J by 7 bases, with 14 bases between the two germline ends. This CDR3 has 15 amino acids. CDR3 sequence (DNA): TGTGCCACCAGCACAACTCGAGGGGGAAATTCACCCCTCCACTTT. Amino acids: CATSTTRGGNSPLHF.

The chain uses TRBV9 and TRBJ1-3, with 7 positions matching TRBD1. The CDR3 is made up of 15 amino acids. The J segment lost 3 bases and the V segment lost 3 bases, leaving 6 bases of the junction unmatched. Germline V gene lookup returns CDR1 SGDLS and CDR2 YYNGEE. In DNA form, the CDR3 reads TGTGCCAGCAGCGATAAGGGACAGTTTGGAAACACCATATATTTT. It specifies CASSDKGQFGNTIYF.

The sample holds one count of this clone. The chain carries TRBV19 and TRBJ1-2; no definite D call. The CDR3 contains 12 residues. Germline V lookup: CDR1 LNHDA, CDR2 SQIVND (reference sequence). The V end was cut by 3 bases, the J end by 4 bases, with 6 bases between. In DNA, the CDR3 is TGTGCCAGTAGTATTGCCAGCTATGGCTACACCTTC. Translation: CASSIASYGYTF.

J is TRBJ2-5 and V is TRBV19, with 11 bases matching TRBD2. With V trimmed by 5 bases and J by 2 bases, 4 bases remained unmatched. The CDR3 is 15 residues long. The germline V gene has CDR1 LNHDA and CDR2 SQIVND (reference sequence). The CDR3 DNA reads TGTGCCAGTAGTTTGACTAGCGGGGAACAAGAGACCCAGTACTTC. The encoded protein is CASSLTSGEQETQYF.